This entry is about one T cell receptor beta chain. This record comes from a study of blood T cell repertoires in COVID-19. Sequencing was performed with immunoSEQ multiplex PCR; in TCRdb, only in-frame clones are kept and a portion is missing. Of about 23,000 clones in the sample, around 88% were seen once. Germline CDR1 and CDR2: SGHRS and YFSETQ. Between the trimmed V and J ends, which lost 6 bases and 3 bases, there was a span of 13 bases. CDR3 length: 14 amino acids. The source material was peripheral blood. The source is a human donor with acute or convalescent COVID-19. The donor label of this sample is uncertain. The V and J genes are TRBV5-1 and TRBJ2-1; possibly TRBD2 for D (5 bases). The CDR3 nucleotides are TGCGCCAGCAACGGCGCGGGTGACTACAATGAGCAGTTCTTC. Amino acid sequence: CASNGAGDYNEQFF.